The clone carrying this T cell receptor beta chain has just one count. Its antigen is unknown. Treatment described: 15 to 20 received Ad26.COV2.S at low or high dose, single or two shots; about 5 received placebo; per-sample allocation not given. Following the first vaccine or placebo injection, samples were taken on day 63. This person who donated was an adult of 18-55 years in Boston. This sample was included in a study of Ad26.COV2.S vaccination and SARS-CoV-2 variants. Study details: Into the muscle, Ad26.COV2.S was dosed once or twice, 56 days apart.

Only in-frame clones appear in the TCRdb table, and some are missing; sequencing was by immunoSEQ multiplex PCR. The repertoire consists of approximately 410,000 clones, with 85% to 90% occurring once and the leading ten covering 3.5% to 4%. Study-wide points: People given the vaccine had a wider spike-specific TCR breadth than placebo recipients did. Breadth, reportedly substantial, characterized the spike-specific CD8+ and CD4+ T cell responses after vaccination.

The germline gives CDR1 SEHNR, CDR2 FQNEAQ (reference sequence). Trimming cost V 5 bases and J 9 bases, with 11 bases left between them. CDR3 length equals 12 residues. Sequencing was performed on peripheral blood, taken in a trial of Ad26.COV2.S vaccine versus placebo. The chain links TRBV7-9 to TRBJ2-1, with D possibly matching TRBD2 (6 bases). The sequence came from a person aged 18 to 65 who received the Ad26.COV2.S COVID-19 vaccine or a placebo. CDR3 residues: CASSQGTSEQFF. As DNA, the CDR3 is TGTGCCAGCAGCCAAGGGACTTCTGAGCAGTTCTTC.